These T cell receptor beta chains were read from a single sample in a study of CD8 T cells in ankylosing spondylitis. TCRdb used MiXCR to reprocess the 5' RACE reads, holding one entry per CDR3 protein. The sample records around 390,000 distinct CDR3 sequences, about a fifth being singletons. Sequenced: blood, either unsorted or a sorted T cell fraction (not recorded which). The receptor source for this set is a male donor with ankylosing spondylitis. CDR3s include the opening cysteine and the closing phenylalanine or tryptophan. Fields, in order: V gene, clone size, J gene, D gene, CDR3 DNA, CDR3 protein. A D gene is named only where the DNA matches it firmly. Rows give clone size only sometimes, using once, few, many, or a class for an expanded clone.

>TRBV27|.|TRBJ1-1|.
TGTGTCAGCAGGCGCAGGGAGGAGACTGAAGCTTTCTTT
CVSRRREETEAFF
>TRBV6-1|.|TRBJ2-7|.
TGTGCCAGCAGTGAAGAAGGGGGGCAGTACTTC
CASSEEGGQYF
>TRBV30|many|TRBJ1-5|.
TGTGCCTGGAATCTCGCAGGACGCAATCAGCCCCAGCATTTT
CAWNLAGRNQPQHF
>TRBV5-1|.|TRBJ2-3|.
TGCGCCAGCAACGGAAACACAGATACGCAGTATTTT
CASNGNTDTQYF
>TRBV29-1|.|TRBJ1-5|TRBD1
TGCAGCGTTTCCGACAGGGGGGATCAGCCCCAGCATTTT
CSVSDRGDQPQHF
>TRBV12-3/TRBV12-4|few|TRBJ1-1|.
TGTGCCAGCAGCTCCAGCAGGAACACTGAAGCTTTCTTT
CASSSSRNTEAFF
>TRBV5-1|.|TRBJ2-1|TRBD2
TGCGCCAGCAGCTTGGTAGCGGGACTACTTAGTTCCAATGAGCAGTTCTTC
CASSLVAGLLSSNEQFF
>TRBV12-3/TRBV12-4|many|TRBJ1-1|.
TGTGCCAGCACCCTCCCGGGGTGGACTGAAGCTTTCTTT
CASTLPGWTEAFF
>TRBV27|few|TRBJ1-5|.
TGTGCCAGCAGTTTATTGGCGGCAGAGGGCAATCAGCCCCAGCATTTT
CASSLLAAEGNQPQHF
>TRBV7-9|once|TRBJ1-1|.
TGTGCCAGCAGCTTAGCGGGGGGGTCCCTGAACACTGAAGCTTTCTTT
CASSLAGGSLNTEAFF
>TRBV29-1|few|TRBJ2-5|.
TGCAGCGTTGGATTGGGGCGTGAGACCCAGTACTTC
CSVGLGRETQYF
>TRBV6-1|.|TRBJ2-1|TRBD2
TGTGCCAGCAGTGAACTAGCGGGAGTGGACAATGAGCAGTTCTTC
CASSELAGVDNEQFF
>TRBV12-3/TRBV12-4|many|TRBJ2-1|.
TGTGCCAGCAGTCCCCTGGGGCGGTCCGATGAGCAGTTCTTC
CASSPLGRSDEQFF
>TRBV11-1|few|TRBJ2-7|TRBD1
TGTGCCAGCAGCTTAGGGGTTATCTTTGGACAGGTGCGGTCTTACGAGCAGTACTTC
CASSLGVIFGQVRSYEQYF
>TRBV11-1|.|TRBJ2-3|TRBD2
TGTGCCAGCAGCTTGGTTTGGCTAGCGGGAGTAGCTAAAGATACGCAGTATTTT
CASSLVWLAGVAKDTQYF
>TRBV18|.|TRBJ1-1|.
TGTGCCAGCTCACCCTCTGCGAGGGTTACGACTGAAGCTTTCTTT
CASSPSARVTTEAFF
>TRBV2|once|TRBJ1-1|TRBD1
TGTGCCAGCAGTGACTTACAGGGGTACACTGAAGCTTTCTTT
CASSDLQGYTEAFF
>TRBV12-3/TRBV12-4|few|TRBJ2-3|TRBD1
TGTGCCAGCAGTTCTAACCAGGGGGTAGATACGCAGTATTTT
CASSSNQGVDTQYF
>TRBV5-5|few|TRBJ2-7|TRBD1
TGTGCCAGCATTCGGACAGGCCAAAGCTCCTACGAGCAGTACTTC
CASIRTGQSSYEQYF
>TRBV5-1|.|TRBJ2-5|.
TGCGCCAGCAGCCCTCCCAGCGGAGACCAAGAGACCCAGTACTTC
CASSPPSGDQETQYF
>TRBV12-3/TRBV12-4|.|TRBJ2-6|.
TGTGCCAGCAGCCGCCTAGCGAACACTGGGGCCAACGTCCTGACTTTC
CASSRLANTGANVLTF
>TRBV20-1|.|TRBJ2-3|.
TGCAGTGCTCCTGTGGTAGATACGCAGTATTTT
CSAPVVDTQYF
>TRBV3-1|.|TRBJ2-4|.
TGTGCCAGCAGCCAAGATCGTGGACCTATTCAGTACTTC
CASSQDRGPIQYF
>TRBV20-1|few|TRBJ2-1|TRBD2
TGCAGTGCTGGGGGACTAGCGGGAGTTGAGCAGTTCTTC
CSAGGLAGVEQFF
>TRBV20-1|few|TRBJ2-1|.
TGCAGTGCTAGTTCCCCGGCCCCAACAAAAGGCCATGAGCAGTTCTTC
CSASSPAPTKGHEQFF
>TRBV5-1|few|TRBJ1-6|TRBD1
TGCGCCAGCAGCTTGGTGGGACAGAATTCACCCCTCCACTTT
CASSLVGQNSPLHF
>TRBV14|few|TRBJ1-3|TRBD1
TGTGCCAGCAGCCAAGCACTGACAGGGGTATCCACCATATATTTT
CASSQALTGVSTIYF
>TRBV12-3/TRBV12-4|.|TRBJ1-6|.
TGTGCCAGCATCCCGGGACCGCCTATGGATTCACCCCTCCACTTT
CASIPGPPMDSPLHF
>TRBV20-1|few|TRBJ2-1|.
TGCAGTGCTAGTTTCGGAGAAATCTACAATGAGCAGTTCTTC
CSASFGEIYNEQFF
>TRBV20-1|.|TRBJ2-7|.
TGCAGTGCTAGAGATCTTGACTTTTCCTACGAGCAGTACTTC
CSARDLDFSYEQYF
>TRBV9|few|TRBJ2-1|TRBD2
TGTGCCAGCAGCGGAAGCGGGAGGGTCGGTGAGCAGTTCTTC
CASSGSGRVGEQFF
>TRBV28|.|TRBJ1-5|TRBD1
TGTGCCAGCAGTTTGGTTGAGGGACAGGGGAAGGGACAGCCCCAGCATTTT
CASSLVEGQGKGQPQHF
>TRBV6-5|few|TRBJ1-3|.
TGTGCCAGCAGTTCTCACTCGGGGATCCCTCGAGACACCATATATTTT
CASSSHSGIPRDTIYF
>TRBV29-1|.|TRBJ2-7|.
TGCAGCGTCAGGTGGACACTCAACTACGAGCAGTACTTC
CSVRWTLNYEQYF
>TRBV6-1|few|TRBJ2-5|TRBD1
TGTGCCAGCAGGGAAGGGACAGGGTGGTCCCAAGAGACCCAGTACTTC
CASREGTGWSQETQYF
>TRBV20-1|.|TRBJ1-2|TRBD1
TGCAGTGCTAGAACCCAGGGGGCCGGTGGCTACACCTTC
CSARTQGAGGYTF
>TRBV12-3/TRBV12-4|few|TRBJ1-5|TRBD1
TGTGCCAGCAGCCCAGACAGGGTCCAGCCCCAGCATTTT
CASSPDRVQPQHF
>TRBV29-1|many|TRBJ2-3|.
TGCAGCGTGGGGTCACTAGGGTCATCAGATACGCAGTATTTT
CSVGSLGSSDTQYF
>TRBV5-1|.|TRBJ2-7|TRBD2
TGCGCCAGCAGCCCCCCGACTAGCGGGAGGAGATACGAGCAGTACTTC
CASSPPTSGRRYEQYF
>TRBV20-1|.|TRBJ2-2|.
TGCAGTGCTAGAGACGCGGGACTGAACACCGGGGAGCTGTTTTTT
CSARDAGLNTGELFF
>TRBV12-3/TRBV12-4|.|TRBJ2-2|.
TGTGCCAGCAGCCGGGACGGTTACACCGGGGAGCTGTTTTTT
CASSRDGYTGELFF
>TRBV11-2|few|TRBJ2-3|.
TGTGCCAGCAGCCCCCGCGGGGCCTCGCCGTATTTT
CASSPRGASPYF
>TRBV7-9|few|TRBJ2-5|.
TGTGCCAGCAGCTTTCCCAGCGTCAAACCCCAAGAGACCCAGTACTTC
CASSFPSVKPQETQYF
>TRBV18|.|TRBJ2-4|.
TGTGCCAGCTCACCGTCAGGGCAAAAAAACATTCAGTACTTC
CASSPSGQKNIQYF
>TRBV3-1|few|TRBJ1-6|.
TGTGCCAGCAGCCTAGGGGGGGGGAATTCACCCCTCCACTTT
CASSLGGGNSPLHF
>TRBV5-1|.|TRBJ2-7|.
TGCGCCAGCAGCTTTGGGCTACCCCCCTACGAGCAGTACTTC
CASSFGLPPYEQYF
>TRBV10-3|.|TRBJ1-1|.
TGTGCCATCAGTGGCGGTCGGTTGGGCACTGAAGCTTTCTTT
CAISGGRLGTEAFF
>TRBV13|few|TRBJ2-5|.
TGTGCCAGCGCTATCGGGCAGAAAGAGACCCAGTACTTC
CASAIGQKETQYF
>TRBV10-1|.|TRBJ1-1|.
TGCGCCAGCAGTGAGTCGAATGAGCGGGGAACGGCTGAAGCTTTCTTT
CASSESNERGTAEAFF
>TRBV9|few|TRBJ1-1|TRBD1
TGTGCCAGCAGCGCCCAAGTGGGGACAGAGGCTTTCTTT
CASSAQVGTEAFF
>TRBV18|few|TRBJ2-6|.
TGTGCCAGCTCACCTAGATACTCTGGGGCCAACGTCCTGACTTTC
CASSPRYSGANVLTF
>TRBV15|few|TRBJ2-7|TRBD2
TGTGCCACCAGCAGAGGAGCACTAGCGGGCTACGAGCAGTACTTC
CATSRGALAGYEQYF
>TRBV10-3|few|TRBJ2-2|TRBD1
TGTGCCCTCGGCCAGGGGGCGAACACCGGGGAGCTGTTTTTT
CALGQGANTGELFF